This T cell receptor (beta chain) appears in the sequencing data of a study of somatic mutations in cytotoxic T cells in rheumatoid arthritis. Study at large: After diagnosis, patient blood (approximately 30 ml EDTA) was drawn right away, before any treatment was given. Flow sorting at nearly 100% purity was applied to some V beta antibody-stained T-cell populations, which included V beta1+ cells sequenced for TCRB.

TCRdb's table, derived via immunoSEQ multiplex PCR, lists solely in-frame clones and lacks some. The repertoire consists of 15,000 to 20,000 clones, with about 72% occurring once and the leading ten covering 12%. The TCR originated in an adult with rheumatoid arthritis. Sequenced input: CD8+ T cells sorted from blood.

Here the CDR3 reads CASSSDGDEQFF. For the CDR3, the DNA is TGTGCCAGCAGCTCCGACGGGGATGAGCAGTTCTTC. The chain is built from TRBV7-9 and TRBJ2-1, with TRBD2 as a possible D gene (5 bases). With 4 bases removed from V and 8 bases from J, the gap between germline ends came to 9 bases. Germline CDR1 reads SEHNR; CDR2 reads FQNEAQ (reference sequence). The CDR3 has 12 amino acids.